What follows is one T cell receptor beta chain and its context. Its antigen is not known. This CDR3 is also generated by other DNA sequences in the sample. Researchers divided each subset's genomic DNA evenly across several immunoSEQ plates. Profiling relied on immunoSEQ multiplex PCR, and the TCRdb table lists in-frame clones only, not all of them. This table has around 2.5 million clones, 80% to 95% appearing once. The sample comes from a study of shared clonotypes between healthy human individuals. The overall study: Aged 18 to 49, the donors were a couple of women and three men.

The CDR3 runs 13 residues. Germline assignment: CDR1 SGHRS and CDR2 YFSETQ. Between the trimmed V and J ends, which lost 0 bases and 4 bases, there was a span of 4 bases. Study findings and constraints: Of the naive CD4 clonotypes, about 5% were shared across a few donors. Estimated richness values were generally larger in naive subsets than in memory subsets.

The sequenced sample was naive CD4+ T cells from PBMCs. Described subset: CD45RA+ positively selected. The chain employs TRBV5-1 and TRBJ2-2; D gene uncertain. This TCR was sampled from a man younger than 35 in good health. Some clones in this sample may be carry-over from other donors' samples. The CDR3 coding sequence is TGCGCCAGCAGCTTGGCCCTCACCGGGGAGCTGTTTTTT. It specifies CASSLALTGELFF.